This TCR beta chain was recovered during a study of T cells in Graves' hyperthyroidism and ophthalmopathy. There were TCR beta CDR3 regions amplified from RNA transcripts. Initially, a first-round RT-PCR of the TCR CDR3 employed the HTBI primer set. TCRdb independently ran MiXCR on the multiplex PCR reads; one entry per CDR3 protein. Of about 620,000 distinct CDR3 sequences listed, 15% to 20% are singletons. This clonotype was counted at least ten times. Its antigen remains unidentified. Points from the study as a whole: Blood also carried most thyroid clonotypes expanded above 0.001. Before onset, ophthalmopathy was predicted by the model a median 6.5 months earlier.

Patients aged 18 to 65 with hyperthyroidism were newly diagnosed, with duration under 2 months. Investigators excluded patients with uncontrolled infection, other autoimmune disease, pregnancy or lactation. This clonotype was sampled from a woman in her 30s with Graves' hyperthyroidism. What was sequenced was blood.

The CDR3 protein is CASSEARGHPNTEAFF. CDR3 DNA: TGTGCCAGCAGTGAAGCGAGGGGACATCCGAACACTGAAGCTTTCTTT. V usage is TRBV6-1 and J usage is TRBJ1-1; TRBD1 is a possible D gene (6 bases). V was cut by 0 bases and J by 1 base, with 12 bases left in between. The CDR3 runs to 16 residues. Germline V lookup: CDR1 MNHNS, CDR2 SASEGT.